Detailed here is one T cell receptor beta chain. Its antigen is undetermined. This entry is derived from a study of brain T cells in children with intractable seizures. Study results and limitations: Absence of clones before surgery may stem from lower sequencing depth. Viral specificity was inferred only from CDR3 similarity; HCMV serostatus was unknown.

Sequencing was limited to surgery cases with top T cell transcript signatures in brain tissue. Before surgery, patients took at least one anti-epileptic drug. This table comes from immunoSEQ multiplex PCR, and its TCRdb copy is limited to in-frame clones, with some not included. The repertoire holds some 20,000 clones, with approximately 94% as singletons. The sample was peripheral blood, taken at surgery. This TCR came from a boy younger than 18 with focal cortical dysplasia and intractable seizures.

The CDR3 DNA is TGTGCCAGCGGGACAGGTCCTAACTATGGCTACACCTTC. Its translation is CASGTGPNYGYTF. The chain carries TRBV3-1 (or the pseudogene TRBV3-2) and TRBJ1-2; 8 positions agree with TRBD1. CDR3 length equals 13 residues. V lost 8 bases, J lost 0 bases, and 2 bases stayed unmatched. Germline V CDR1 and CDR2: LGHDT, YNNKEL (reference sequence).